This T cell receptor beta chain is from a study of vaccination and CD4 T cells after COVID-19. Study context: Control cultures were given a CEFX pool, an HIV-1 Nef pool, or no peptide.

The CDR3 covers 14 residues. Losses at the gene ends were 4 bases for V and 6 bases for J; bases not matched to a gene: 8. The germline gives CDR1 SGHVS, CDR2 FQNEAQ. The Oncomine TCR Beta short-read assay was what sequenced the DNA obtained from cultured CD4+ T cells. TCRdb re-called the PCR reads with MiXCR, one entry per CDR3 protein. Among 10,000 to 15,000 distinct CDR3 sequences listed, around 70% were seen once. Regarding this clonotype: Its matching antigen is unknown.

Treatment given: approximately 9-day PBMC culture with coronavirus spike peptide pools or control peptides (ViraFEST assay). Using peptide pools, antigen-specific T cells were expanded in ViraFEST before TCRs were sequenced. The authors cultured around 1.9 million PBMCs per well with 10 IU/ml IL-2 and approximately 10 ug/ml peptide pools. General study findings and limits: When vaccine-specific clones from convalescent patients were examined, 304 of 307 were spike mono-reactive.

This chain connects TRBV7-8 to TRBJ1-1; 7 bases line up with TRBD1. Sample: CD4+ T cells from blood, cultured in vitro, taken after SARS-CoV-2 vaccination. The sequence derives from a human donor who received a COVID-19 vaccine. Here the CDR3 DNA reads TGTGCCAGCAGCTCTGATCAGGGGGTTTCTGAAGCTTTCTTT. Its protein product is CASSSDQGVSEAFF.